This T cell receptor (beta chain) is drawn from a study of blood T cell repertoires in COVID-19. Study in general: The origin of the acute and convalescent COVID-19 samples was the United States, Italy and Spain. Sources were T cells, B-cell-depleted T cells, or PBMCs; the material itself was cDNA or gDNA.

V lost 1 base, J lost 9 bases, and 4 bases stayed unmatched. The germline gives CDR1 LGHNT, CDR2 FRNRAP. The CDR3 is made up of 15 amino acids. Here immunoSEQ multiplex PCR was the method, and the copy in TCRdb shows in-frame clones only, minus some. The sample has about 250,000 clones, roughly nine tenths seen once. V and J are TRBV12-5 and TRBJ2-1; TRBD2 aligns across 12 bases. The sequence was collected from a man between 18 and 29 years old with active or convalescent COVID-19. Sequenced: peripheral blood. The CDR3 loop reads CASGLGTSGKSEQFF. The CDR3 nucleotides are TGTGCTAGTGGTTTGGGGACTAGCGGGAAGAGTGAGCAGTTCTTC.